A selection of T cell receptor beta chains follows, all from one sample in a study of T cell clusters in autoimmune cytopenias. TCRdb reworked the multiplex PCR reads into one entry per CDR3 protein, no DNA. This sample's table reports about 2,000 distinct CDR3 sequences. The sequenced sample was peripheral blood. The receptor source for this set is a human donor with an autoimmune cytopenia or autoimmune hepatitis (not recorded which). CDR3s include the opening cysteine and the closing phenylalanine or tryptophan. The size field is filled for only some rows; it gives once, few, many or a size class.

clone size	V gene	J gene	CDR3 protein
medium-sized	TRBV6-5	TRBJ1-1	CASKDTRGTEAFF
-	TRBV20-1	TRBJ2-5	CSAITGSGNGETQYF
-	TRBV20-1	TRBJ2-5	CSVRTAGGTGETQYF
medium-sized	TRBV30	TRBJ2-3	CALGLAATSSTDTQYF
medium-sized	TRBV18	TRBJ1-2	CASSPGQVNDYGYTF
-	TRBV20-1	TRBJ2-5	CSAELAGGQETQYF
-	TRBV10-1	TRBJ2-1	CASSESSGSAGRFF
medium-sized	TRBV14	TRBJ2-7	CASSQGTRQYF
-	TRBV6-5	TRBJ1-2	CASSYSEGFNYGYTF
medium-sized	TRBV5-1	TRBJ2-4	CASSEKDRLEDIQYF
-	TRBV5-1	TRBJ1-1	CASRLGEGTDTEAFF
medium-sized	TRBV6-6	TRBJ2-3	CASSYGPGHLRADTQYF
medium-sized	TRBV5-1	TRBJ2-3	CASSLGFLAGSGDTQYF
medium-sized	TRBV19	TRBJ1-1	CASTDRAVNTEAFF
-	TRBV5-1	TRBJ2-7	CASSRRDQWTGEQYF
-	TRBV4-3	TRBJ2-5	CASSQSLAASGQETQYF
medium-sized	TRBV10-3	TRBJ1-5	CAISVGGGGNQPQHF
-	TRBV4-3	TRBJ2-5	CASSQGLLAGGFQETQYF
medium-sized	TRBV5-6	TRBJ1-2	CASSFVNNYGYTF
hyperexpanded	TRBV30	TRBJ2-1	CAWPTSGGENEQFF
-	TRBV12-3/TRBV12-4	TRBJ1-2	CASSPPTGGNHYGYTF
medium-sized	TRBV5-5	TRBJ1-3	CASSPNQGYHSGNTIYF
-	TRBV20-1	TRBJ1-2	CSASPTQGGDYGYTF
-	TRBV20-1	TRBJ2-1	CSARDRVRRGLAGEGNEQFF
medium-sized	TRBV27	TRBJ1-5	CASTTGGRNQPQHF